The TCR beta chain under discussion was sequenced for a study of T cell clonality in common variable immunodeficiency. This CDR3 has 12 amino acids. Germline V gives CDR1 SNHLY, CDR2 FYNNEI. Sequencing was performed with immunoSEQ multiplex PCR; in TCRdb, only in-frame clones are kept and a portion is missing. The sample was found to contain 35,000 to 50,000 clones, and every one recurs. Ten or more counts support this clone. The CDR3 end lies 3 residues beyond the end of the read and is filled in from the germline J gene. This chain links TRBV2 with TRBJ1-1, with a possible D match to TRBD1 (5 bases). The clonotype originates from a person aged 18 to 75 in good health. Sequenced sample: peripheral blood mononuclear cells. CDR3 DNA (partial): TGTGCCAGCAGTGAAGTGGGCGAGGGG. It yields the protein CASSEVGEG. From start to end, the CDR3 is CASSEVGEGAFF.